The present TCR beta chain was sequenced within a study of early T cells in non-severe SARS-CoV-2 infection (dated by TCRdb to 2020 to 2022). Context from the whole study: Because TCR sequencing relied on bulk RNA taken from unsorted whole blood, pairing of alpha and beta chains was not possible.

A case-control design nested within a healthcare worker cohort in London, UK, was used, with weekly nasopharyngeal swab PCR tests and blood sampling performed. Healthcare workers were enrolled in the week of the UK lockdown, from 23 to 31 March 2020, and were followed every week for up to 16 weeks. According to the germline V gene, CDR1 reads SGHTA and CDR2 reads FQGNSA. Trimming at the junction amounts to 4 bases on V and 4 bases on J, and the germline ends lie 10 bases apart. Measured from the cysteine to the phenylalanine, the CDR3 is 14 residues long. Only CDR3 DNA is held: 42 bases, read in frame from base 1. Overall study results and their limits: VDJdb matching was skewed toward anti-spike CD8 responses, so virus-specific expansions were likely underestimated and private and CD4 specificities were missed.

The protocol used for the library was 5' RACE. The run used a NextSeq 500. The TCR library protocol attached unique molecular identifiers to individual cDNA molecules to correct for sequencing error and PCR bias. Both TCR alpha and beta chains were sequenced, and tight co-correlation was observed between alpha and beta sequence abundances in each sample. The published analysis was carried out like this. Decombinator V4 was used to annotate the V gene, J gene and CDR3 of the TCR sequences. Expanded TCRs were defined as changing significantly between any two time points under a Poisson model with p below 0.0001. TCR abundances were normalised to the total number of TCRs sequenced per sample and expressed as counts per million. MAIT TCRs were defined by TRAV1-2 paired with TRAJ12, TRAJ20 or TRAJ33, and iNKT TCRs by TRAV10 paired with TRAJ18. A search of VDJdb, accessed on 1 November 2021, was run for TCRs annotated to CMV, EBV and SARS-CoV-2, with TCRs annotated for multiple antigens excluded. The public reads were reprocessed in TCRdb via fastp at Q25 and MiXCR, keeping in-frame beta chains. Identical CDR3 proteins give one entry, which carries the most common genes and DNA. TCRdb, not the original authors, processed these V and J calls. The table for this sample lists 97,000 or so distinct CDR3 sequences; 11% of them were counted only once. Under 5% of the sample is in the top ten clones.

A remark on this clonotype: No cognate antigen has been identified for it. Within one base of it there is no much larger clone, and no base qualities were kept.

This TCR came from an adult who was a healthcare worker with PCR-confirmed SARS-CoV-2 infection or an uninfected control (not recorded which). Rearrangement joined TRBV7-2 to TRBJ2-2; no confident D gene assignment can be made. The sample in question was whole blood, obtained at baseline. The DNA is as follows: TGTGCCAGCAGCTCCTTGATAGCCACCGGGGAGCTGTTTTTT. This sequence encodes CASSSLIATGELFF.